These 4 T cell receptor beta chains came from one sample sequenced in a study of blood T cell repertoires in COVID-19. The repertoire was sequenced with immunoSEQ multiplex PCR; TCRdb's copy has only in-frame clones and lacks some. The table has about 220,000 clones, 90% seen once; the top ten hold about 14%. Sequencing used PBMCs or T cells enriched from blood (not recorded which). These receptors all come from a man aged 25-45 years who had been exposed to COVID-19.

This clone was observed once. J is TRBJ2-1 and V is TRBV18, with TRBD1 matching 8 bases. With V trimmed by 3 bases and J by 6 bases, 7 bases remained unmatched. Per the germline V gene, CDR1 is KGHSH and CDR2 is LQKENI. The CDR3 contains 15 residues. Here the CDR3 reads CASSPGGTGLNEQFF. CDR3 DNA sequence: TGTGCCAGCTCACCGGGTGGGACAGGCCTCAATGAGCAGTTCTTC.

The J gene is TRBJ2-7, the V gene TRBV5-4, with unresolved D. Trimming left V 4 bases short and J 0 bases short, with 5 bases between. There are 12 residues in the CDR3. Germline CDR1 reads SGHNT; CDR2 reads YYREEE (reference sequence). CDR3 protein: CASSLSSYEQYF. In nucleotides, the CDR3 is TGTGCCAGCAGCCTTAGCTCCTACGAGCAGTACTTC.

This clone has a single count. The rearrangement uses TRBV5-1 and TRBJ2-7; D ambiguous. The CDR3 totals 13 residues. Germline V gene sequence: CDR1 SGHRS, CDR2 YFSETQ. V was clipped by 0 bases and J by 5 bases, with 9 bases between them. The chain's CDR3 is CASSLEVVHEQYF. DNA for the CDR3: TGCGCCAGCAGCTTGGAAGTAGTCCACGAGCAGTACTTC.

The chain combines TRBV5-1 with TRBJ1-4; D gene ambiguous. The CDR3 is 14 amino acids. Germline CDR1 reads SGHRS; CDR2 reads YFSETQ. Deletions cut 1 base from V and 2 bases from J, with 6 bases between. CDR3 loop: CASSLSQTNEKLFF. The CDR3 region has the DNA TGCGCCAGCAGCTTGTCCCAGACTAATGAAAAACTGTTTTTT.